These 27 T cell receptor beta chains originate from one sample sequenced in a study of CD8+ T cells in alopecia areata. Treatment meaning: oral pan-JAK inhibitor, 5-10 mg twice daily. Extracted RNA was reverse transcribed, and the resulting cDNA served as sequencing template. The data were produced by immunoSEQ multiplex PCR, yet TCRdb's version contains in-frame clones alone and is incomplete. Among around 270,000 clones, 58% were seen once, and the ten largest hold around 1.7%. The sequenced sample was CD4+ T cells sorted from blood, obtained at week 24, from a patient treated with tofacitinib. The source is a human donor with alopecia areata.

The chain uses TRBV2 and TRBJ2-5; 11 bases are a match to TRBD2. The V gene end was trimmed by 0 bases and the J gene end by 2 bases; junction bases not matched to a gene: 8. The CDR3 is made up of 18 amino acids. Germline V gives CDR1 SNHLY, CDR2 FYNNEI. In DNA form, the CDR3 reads TGTGCCAGCAGTGAAGCGCCCAGGACTAGCGGGTTGCAAGAGACCCAGTACTTC. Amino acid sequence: CASSEAPRTSGLQETQYF.

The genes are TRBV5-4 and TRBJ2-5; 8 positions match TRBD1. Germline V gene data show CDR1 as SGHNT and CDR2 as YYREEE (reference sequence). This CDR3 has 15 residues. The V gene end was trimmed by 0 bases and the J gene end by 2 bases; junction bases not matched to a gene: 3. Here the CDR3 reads CASSLGQGRQETQYF. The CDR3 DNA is TGTGCCAGCAGCTTGGGACAGGGGCGACAAGAGACCCAGTACTTC.

CDR3: CASSLGSGGTKETQYF. In DNA form, the CDR3 reads TGTGCCAGCAGCCTAGGGAGCGGGGGCACGAAAGAGACCCAGTACTTC. The chain has TRBV9 and TRBJ2-5; 8 bases map to TRBD2. Per germline, CDR1 SGDLS and CDR2 YYNGEE. This CDR3 contains 16 residues. Unmatched junction bases numbered 11, after V lost 4 bases and J lost 3 bases.

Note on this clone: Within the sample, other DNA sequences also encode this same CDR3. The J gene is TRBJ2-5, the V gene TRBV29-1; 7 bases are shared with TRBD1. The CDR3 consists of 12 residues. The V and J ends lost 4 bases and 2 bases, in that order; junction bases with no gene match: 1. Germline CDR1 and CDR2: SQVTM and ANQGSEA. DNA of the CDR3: TGCAGCGTTGGACAGGGACAAGAGACCCAGTACTTC. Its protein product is CSVGQGQETQYF.

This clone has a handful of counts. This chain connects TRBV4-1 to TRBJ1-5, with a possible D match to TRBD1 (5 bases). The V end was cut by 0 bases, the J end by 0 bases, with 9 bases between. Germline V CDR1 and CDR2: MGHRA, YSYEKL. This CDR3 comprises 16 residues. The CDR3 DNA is TGCGCCAGCAGCCAAGAGGGGGGGTATAGCAATCAGCCCCAGCATTTT. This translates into CASSQEGGYSNQPQHF.

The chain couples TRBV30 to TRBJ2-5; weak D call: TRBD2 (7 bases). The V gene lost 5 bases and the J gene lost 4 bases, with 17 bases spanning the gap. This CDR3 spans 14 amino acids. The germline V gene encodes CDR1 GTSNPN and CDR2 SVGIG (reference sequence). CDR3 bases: TGTGCCTGGGGCCACGGGGGGCCGGTAGAGACCCAGTACTTC. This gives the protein CAWGHGGPVETQYF. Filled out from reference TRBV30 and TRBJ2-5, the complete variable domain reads SQTIHQWPATLVQPVGSPLSLECTVEGTSNPNLYWYRQAAGRGLQLLFYSVGIGQISSEVPQNLSASRPQDRQFILSSKKLLLSDSGFYLCAWGHGGPVETQYFGPGTRLLVL.

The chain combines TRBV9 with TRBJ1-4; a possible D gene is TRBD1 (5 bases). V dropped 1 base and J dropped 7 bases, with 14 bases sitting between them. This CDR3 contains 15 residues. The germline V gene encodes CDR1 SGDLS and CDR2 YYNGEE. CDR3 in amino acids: CASSVYQGGVEKLFF. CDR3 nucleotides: TGTGCCAGCAGCGTATATCAGGGCGGAGTTGAAAAACTGTTTTTT.

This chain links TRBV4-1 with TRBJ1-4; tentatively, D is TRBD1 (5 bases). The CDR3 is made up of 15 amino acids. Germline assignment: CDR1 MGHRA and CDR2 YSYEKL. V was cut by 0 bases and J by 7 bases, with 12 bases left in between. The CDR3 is CASSQEGEGREKLFF. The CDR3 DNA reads TGCGCCAGCAGCCAAGAAGGGGAAGGTCGTGAAAAACTGTTTTTT.

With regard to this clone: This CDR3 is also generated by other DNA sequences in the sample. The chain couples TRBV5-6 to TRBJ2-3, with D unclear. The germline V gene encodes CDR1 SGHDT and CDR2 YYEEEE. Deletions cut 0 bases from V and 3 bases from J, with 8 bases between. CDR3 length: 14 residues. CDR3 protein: CASSLVQRTDTQYF. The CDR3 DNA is TGTGCCAGCAGCTTGGTCCAACGAACAGATACGCAGTATTTT.

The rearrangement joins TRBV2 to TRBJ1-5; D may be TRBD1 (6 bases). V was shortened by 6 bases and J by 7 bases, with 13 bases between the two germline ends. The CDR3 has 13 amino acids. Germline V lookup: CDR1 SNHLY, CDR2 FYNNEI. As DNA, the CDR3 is TGTGCCAGCAGGACCGACGGACAGCAGCCCCAGCATTTT. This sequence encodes CASRTDGQQPQHF.

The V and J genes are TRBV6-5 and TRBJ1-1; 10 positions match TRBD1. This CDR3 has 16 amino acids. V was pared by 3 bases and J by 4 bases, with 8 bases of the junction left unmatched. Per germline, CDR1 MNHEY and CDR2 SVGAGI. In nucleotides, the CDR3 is TGTGCCAGCAGTTATTACGAGACAGGGGGCATCACTGAAGCTTTCTTT. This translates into CASSYYETGGITEAFF.

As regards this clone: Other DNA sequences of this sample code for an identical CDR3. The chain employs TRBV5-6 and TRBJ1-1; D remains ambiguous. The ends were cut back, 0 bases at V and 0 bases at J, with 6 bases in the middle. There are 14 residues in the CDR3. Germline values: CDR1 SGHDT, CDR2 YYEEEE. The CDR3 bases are TGTGCCAGCAGCTTGGCTATTCTGAACACTGAAGCTTTCTTT. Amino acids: CASSLAILNTEAFF.

CDR3 loop: CSVDGGADEQFF. The CDR3 DNA follows: TGCAGCGTTGATGGGGGGGCCGATGAGCAGTTCTTC. J is TRBJ2-1 and V is TRBV29-1; D is perhaps TRBD2 (7 bases). The CDR3 loop spans 12 amino acids. V was shortened by 3 bases and J by 8 bases, with 11 bases between the two germline ends. Germline V gene data show CDR1 as SQVTM and CDR2 as ANQGSEA.

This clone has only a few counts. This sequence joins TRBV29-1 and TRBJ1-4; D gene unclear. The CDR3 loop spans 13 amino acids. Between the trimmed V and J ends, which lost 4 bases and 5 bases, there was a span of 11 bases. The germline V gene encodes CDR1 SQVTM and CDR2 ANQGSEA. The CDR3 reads CSVGHGRNEKLFF. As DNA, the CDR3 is TGCAGCGTTGGACACGGGCGGAATGAAAAACTGTTTTTT.

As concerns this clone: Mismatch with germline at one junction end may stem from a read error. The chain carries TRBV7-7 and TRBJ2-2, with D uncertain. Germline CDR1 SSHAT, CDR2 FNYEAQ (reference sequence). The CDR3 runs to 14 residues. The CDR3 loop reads CASSSRTATGELFF. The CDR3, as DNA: TGTGCTAGCAGCTCCCGTACAGCCACCGGGGAGCTGTTTTTT.

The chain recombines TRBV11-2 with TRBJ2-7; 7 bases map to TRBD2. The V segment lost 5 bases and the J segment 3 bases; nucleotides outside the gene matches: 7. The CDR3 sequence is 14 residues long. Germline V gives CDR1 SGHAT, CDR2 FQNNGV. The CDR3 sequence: CASSQAGRLYEQYF. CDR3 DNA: TGTGCCAGCAGCCAAGCGGGACGACTCTACGAGCAGTACTTC.

CDR3 residues: CASSRDNYGYTF. The CDR3 DNA sequence: TGCGCCAGCAGTAGAGACAACTATGGCTACACCTTC. The rearrangement uses TRBV5-1 and TRBJ1-2; D uncertain. Germline V CDR1 and CDR2: SGHRS, YFSETQ. The length of the CDR3 is 12 residues. The V and J ends lost 5 bases and 2 bases respectively, with 7 bases between them.

CDR3 DNA sequence: TGTGCCAGCAGCTTAGGGACAGGGACGGATACGCAGTATTTT. Translating gives CASSLGTGTDTQYF. The J gene is TRBJ2-3, the V gene TRBV7-2; 8 bases agree with TRBD1. The germline gives CDR1 SGHTA, CDR2 FQGNSA. With V trimmed by 1 base and J by 6 bases, 3 bases remained unmatched. CDR3 length equals 14 residues. Together with reference TRBV7-2 and TRBJ2-3, the CDR3 gives the full variable domain: GAGVSQSPSNKVTEKGKDVELRCDPISGHTALYWYRQSLGQGLEFLIYFQGNSAPDKSGLPSDRFSAERTGGSVSTLTIQRTQQEDSAVYLCASSLGTGTDTQYFGPGTRLTVL.

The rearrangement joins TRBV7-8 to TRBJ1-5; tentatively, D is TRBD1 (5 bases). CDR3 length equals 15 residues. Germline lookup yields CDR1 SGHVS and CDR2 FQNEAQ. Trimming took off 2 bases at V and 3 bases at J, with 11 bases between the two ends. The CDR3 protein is CASSLTPGTNQPQHF. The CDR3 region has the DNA TGTGCCAGCAGCTTAACCCCCGGGACCAATCAGCCCCAGCATTTT.

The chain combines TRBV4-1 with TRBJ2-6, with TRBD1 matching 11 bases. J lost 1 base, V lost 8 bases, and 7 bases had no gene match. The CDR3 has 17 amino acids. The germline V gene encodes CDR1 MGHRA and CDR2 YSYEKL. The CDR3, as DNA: TGCGCCAGCGGACAGGGGGCCTACTATTCTGGGGCCAACGTCCTGACTTTC. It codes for CASGQGAYYSGANVLTF.

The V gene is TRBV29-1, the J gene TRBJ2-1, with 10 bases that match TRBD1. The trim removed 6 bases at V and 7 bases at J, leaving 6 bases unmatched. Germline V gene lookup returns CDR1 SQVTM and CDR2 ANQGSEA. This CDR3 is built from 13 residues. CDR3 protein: CSVAGQGMNEQFF. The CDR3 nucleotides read TGCAGCGTGGCGGGACAGGGGATGAATGAGCAGTTCTTC.

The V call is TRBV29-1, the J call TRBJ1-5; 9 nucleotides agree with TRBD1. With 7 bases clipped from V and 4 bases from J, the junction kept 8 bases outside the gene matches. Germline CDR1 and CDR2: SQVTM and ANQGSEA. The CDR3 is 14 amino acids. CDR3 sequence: CSASGTGQNQPQHF. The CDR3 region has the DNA TGCAGCGCCTCCGGGACAGGGCAAAATCAGCCCCAGCATTTT.

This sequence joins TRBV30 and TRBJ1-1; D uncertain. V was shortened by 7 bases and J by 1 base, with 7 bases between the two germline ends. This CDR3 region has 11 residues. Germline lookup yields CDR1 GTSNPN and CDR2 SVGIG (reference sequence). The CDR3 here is CALKGNTEAFF. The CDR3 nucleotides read TGTGCCTTAAAGGGGAACACTGAAGCTTTCTTT.

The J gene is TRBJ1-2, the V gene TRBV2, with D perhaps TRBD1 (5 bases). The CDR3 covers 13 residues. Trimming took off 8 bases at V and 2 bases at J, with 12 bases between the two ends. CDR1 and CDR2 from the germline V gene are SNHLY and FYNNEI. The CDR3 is CASGGLKNYGYTF. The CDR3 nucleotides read TGTGCCAGCGGGGGATTGAAAAACTATGGCTACACCTTC.

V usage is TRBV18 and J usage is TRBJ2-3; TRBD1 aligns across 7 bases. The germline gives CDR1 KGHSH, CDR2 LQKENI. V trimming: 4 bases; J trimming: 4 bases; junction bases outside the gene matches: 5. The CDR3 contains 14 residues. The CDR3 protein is CASSQGANADTQYF. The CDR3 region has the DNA TGTGCCAGCTCACAGGGGGCCAACGCAGATACGCAGTATTTT.

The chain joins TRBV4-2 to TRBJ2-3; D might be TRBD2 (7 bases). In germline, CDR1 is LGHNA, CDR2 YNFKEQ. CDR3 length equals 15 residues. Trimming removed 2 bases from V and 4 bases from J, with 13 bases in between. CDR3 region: CASSQLGGASDTQYF. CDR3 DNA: TGTGCCAGCAGCCAACTAGGGGGGGCCTCAGATACGCAGTATTTT.

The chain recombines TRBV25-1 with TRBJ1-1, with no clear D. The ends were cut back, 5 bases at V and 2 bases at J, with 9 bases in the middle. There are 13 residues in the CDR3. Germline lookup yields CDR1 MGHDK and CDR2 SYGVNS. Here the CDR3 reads CASSTVFNTEAFF. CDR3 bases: TGTGCCAGCAGTACAGTCTTTAACACTGAAGCTTTCTTT.